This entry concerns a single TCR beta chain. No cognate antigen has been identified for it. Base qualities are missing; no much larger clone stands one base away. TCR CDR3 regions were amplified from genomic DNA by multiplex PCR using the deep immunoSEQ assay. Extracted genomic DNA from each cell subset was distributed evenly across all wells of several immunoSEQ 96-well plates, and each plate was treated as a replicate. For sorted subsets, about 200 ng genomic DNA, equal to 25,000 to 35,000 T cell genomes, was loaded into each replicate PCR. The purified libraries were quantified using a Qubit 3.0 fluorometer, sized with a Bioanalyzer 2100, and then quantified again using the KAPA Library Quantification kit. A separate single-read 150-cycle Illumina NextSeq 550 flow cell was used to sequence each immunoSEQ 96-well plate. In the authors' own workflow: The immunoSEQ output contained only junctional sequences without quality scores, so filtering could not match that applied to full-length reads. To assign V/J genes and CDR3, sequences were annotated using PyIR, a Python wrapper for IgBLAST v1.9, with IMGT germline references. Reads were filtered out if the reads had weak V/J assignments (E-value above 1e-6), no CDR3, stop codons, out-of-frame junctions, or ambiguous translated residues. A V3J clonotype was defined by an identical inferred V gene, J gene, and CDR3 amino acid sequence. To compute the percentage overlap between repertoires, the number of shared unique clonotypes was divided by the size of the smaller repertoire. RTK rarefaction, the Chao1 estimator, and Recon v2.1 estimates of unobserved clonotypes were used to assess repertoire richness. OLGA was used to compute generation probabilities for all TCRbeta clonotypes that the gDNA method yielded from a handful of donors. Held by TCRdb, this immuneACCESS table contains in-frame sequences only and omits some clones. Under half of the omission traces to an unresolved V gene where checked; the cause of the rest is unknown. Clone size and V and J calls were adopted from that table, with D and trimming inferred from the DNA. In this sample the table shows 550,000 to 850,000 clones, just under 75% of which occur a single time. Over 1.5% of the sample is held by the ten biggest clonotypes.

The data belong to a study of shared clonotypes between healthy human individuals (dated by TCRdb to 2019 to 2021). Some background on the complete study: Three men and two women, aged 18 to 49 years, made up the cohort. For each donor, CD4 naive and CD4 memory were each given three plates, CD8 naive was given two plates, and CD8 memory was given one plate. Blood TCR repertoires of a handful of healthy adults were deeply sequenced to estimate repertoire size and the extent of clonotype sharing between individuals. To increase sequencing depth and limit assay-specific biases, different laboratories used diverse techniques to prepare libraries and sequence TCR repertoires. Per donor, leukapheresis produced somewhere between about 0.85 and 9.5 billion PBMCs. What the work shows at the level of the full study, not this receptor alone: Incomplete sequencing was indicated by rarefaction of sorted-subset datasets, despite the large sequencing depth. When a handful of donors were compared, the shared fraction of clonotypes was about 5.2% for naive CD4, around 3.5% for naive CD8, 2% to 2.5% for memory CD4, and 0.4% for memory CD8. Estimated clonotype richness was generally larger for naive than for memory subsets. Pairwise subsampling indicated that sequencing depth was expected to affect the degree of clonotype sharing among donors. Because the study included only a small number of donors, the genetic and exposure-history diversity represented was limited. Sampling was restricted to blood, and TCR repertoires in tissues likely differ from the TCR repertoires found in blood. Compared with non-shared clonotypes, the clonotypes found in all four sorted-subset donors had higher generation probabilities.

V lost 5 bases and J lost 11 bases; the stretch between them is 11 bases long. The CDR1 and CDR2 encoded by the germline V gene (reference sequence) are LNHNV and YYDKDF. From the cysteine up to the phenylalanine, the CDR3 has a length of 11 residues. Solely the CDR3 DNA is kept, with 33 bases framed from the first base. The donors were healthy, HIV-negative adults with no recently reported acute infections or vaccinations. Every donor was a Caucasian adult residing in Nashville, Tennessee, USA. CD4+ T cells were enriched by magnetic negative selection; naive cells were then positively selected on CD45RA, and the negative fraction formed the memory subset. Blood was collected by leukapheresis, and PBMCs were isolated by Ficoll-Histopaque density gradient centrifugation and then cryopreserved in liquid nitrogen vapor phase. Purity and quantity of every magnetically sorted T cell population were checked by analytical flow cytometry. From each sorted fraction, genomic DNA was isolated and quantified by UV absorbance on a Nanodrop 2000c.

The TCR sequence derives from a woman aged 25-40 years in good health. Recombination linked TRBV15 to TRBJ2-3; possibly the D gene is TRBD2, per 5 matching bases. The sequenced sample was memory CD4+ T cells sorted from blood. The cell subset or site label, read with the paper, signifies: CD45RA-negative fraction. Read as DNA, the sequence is TGTGCCACCAGCTCCAGCGGAGAGCAGTATTTT. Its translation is CATSSSGEQYF.